One TCR beta chain is described in this entry. The method was immunoSEQ multiplex PCR; TCRdb's version includes in-frame clones alone and lacks a portion of them. The sample lists 2,700 or so clones, around 86% occurring once. This sample is part of a study of T cells and copy number aberrations in small-cell lung cancer. The CDR3 runs to 14 residues. Germline trimming cut 3 bases from V and 3 bases from J; bases unmatched to any gene: 3. CDR1 and CDR2 (germline): SNHLY, FYNNEI. The specimen was normal tissue next to the tumor. The TCR sequence derives from a man aged 40-49 years with small cell lung cancer. The J gene is TRBJ2-5, the V gene TRBV2, with 8 nucleotides matching TRBD1. This chain's CDR3 is CASSDADREETQYF. Written as DNA, the CDR3 is TGTGCCAGCAGTGATGCGGACAGGGAAGAGACCCAGTACTTC.